These 5 T cell receptor beta chains were all obtained from the same sample, sequenced in a study of CD8+CD57+ T cells in acquired aplastic anemia. TCR beta VDJ and CDR3 were profiled, and genomic DNA was the template. Each CDR3 protein gets one entry after TCRdb re-called the reads with MiXCR. The sample lists approximately 260,000 distinct CDR3 sequences; approximately 82% were seen once. CD8+CD57+ cell expansion had been shown by flow cytometry in patients chosen for sequencing. The specimen sequenced was sorted CD4+, CD8+, or CD8+CD57+ T cells (not recorded which) from PBMCs. These receptor sequences come from a human donor with aplastic anemia.

Comment on this clonotype: The junction departs from the called germline gene at one end, perhaps through a read error. The chain employs TRBV7-6 and TRBJ2-5; D gene ambiguous. Germline lookup yields CDR1 SGHVS and CDR2 FNYEAQ. The CDR3 has 14 amino acids. The CDR3 sequence is CASSLARTDTNYFF. The CDR3 DNA reads TGTGCCAGCAGCTTAGCCCGCACAGATACGAACTATTTTTTC.

Only a few counts were recorded for this clonotype. The V and J genes are TRBV7-2 and TRBJ2-7, with D possibly being TRBD1 (6 bases). This CDR3 spans 13 amino acids. Trimming shortened V by 6 bases and J by 3 bases, and 12 bases separated the two germline ends. Germline-derived CDR1 and CDR2 are SGHTA and FQGNSA. DNA for the CDR3: TGTGCCAGCAGGGGGAACAGGGACTACGAGCAGTACTTC. Encoded protein: CASRGNRDYEQYF.

In regard to this clonotype: As the CDR3 is not closed by the conserved phenylalanine or tryptophan, this likely results from a read error. It is unclear where the CDR3 begins or ends on the DNA, so no DNA is shown, and the CDR3 is as TCRdb lists it. The chain links TRBV2 to TRBJ2-1; the table's D call of TRBD1 was not tested on the DNA. In germline, CDR1 is SNHLY, CDR2 FYNNEI. Ends included, the CDR3 has 15 residues. The CDR3 loop reads CASRDRGGNPQEQGS.

The chain couples TRBV7-9 to TRBJ2-3, with 8 bases matching TRBD2. Germline V gives CDR1 SEHNR, CDR2 FQNEAQ (reference sequence). V was pared by 4 bases and J by 9 bases, with 9 bases of the junction left unmatched. The CDR3 is made up of 14 amino acids. The CDR3, as DNA: TGTGCCAGCAGCTGGGCGGGAGGTCCCGTCACGCAGTATTTT. Translation: CASSWAGGPVTQYF.

A word on this clonotype: At one end the junction does not follow the germline gene, possibly because of a read error. The chain recombines TRBV7-9 with TRBJ2-3; TRBD2 is a possible D gene (6 bases). Looked up from germline, CDR1 is SEHNR and CDR2 is FQNEAQ (reference sequence). CDR3 length: 14 amino acids. As DNA, the CDR3 is TGTGCCAGCAGCTTTGCGGGAAGCCCGGGGACCGATGAGTTT. It encodes CASSFAGSPGTDEF.